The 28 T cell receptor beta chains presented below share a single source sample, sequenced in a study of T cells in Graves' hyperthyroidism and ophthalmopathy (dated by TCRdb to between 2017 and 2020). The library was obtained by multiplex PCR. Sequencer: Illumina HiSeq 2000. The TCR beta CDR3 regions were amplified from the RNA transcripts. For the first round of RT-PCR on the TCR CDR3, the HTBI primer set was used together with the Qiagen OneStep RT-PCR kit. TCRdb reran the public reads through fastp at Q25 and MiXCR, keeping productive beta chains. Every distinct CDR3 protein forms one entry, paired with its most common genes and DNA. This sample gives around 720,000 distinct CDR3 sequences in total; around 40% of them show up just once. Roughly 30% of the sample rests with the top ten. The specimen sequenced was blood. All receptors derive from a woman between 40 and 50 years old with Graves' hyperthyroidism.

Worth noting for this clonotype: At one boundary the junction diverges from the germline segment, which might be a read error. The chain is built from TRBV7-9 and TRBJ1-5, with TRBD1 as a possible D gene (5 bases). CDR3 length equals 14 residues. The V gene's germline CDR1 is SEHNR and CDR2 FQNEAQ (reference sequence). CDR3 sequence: CASSLGQPNQPRHF. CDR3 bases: TGTGCCAGCAGCTTAGGACAGCCCAATCAGCCCCGGCATTTT.

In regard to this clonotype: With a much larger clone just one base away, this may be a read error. The CDR3 spells CASSEGPKNEKLFF. The CDR3 DNA is TGTGCCAGCAGTGAAGGGCCCAAAAATGAAAAACTGTTTTTT. The V gene is TRBV2, the J gene TRBJ1-4, with unresolved D. From germline, CDR1 is SNHLY and CDR2 FYNNEI. The CDR3 covers 14 residues. V lost 1 base and J lost 5, with 8 bases in between.

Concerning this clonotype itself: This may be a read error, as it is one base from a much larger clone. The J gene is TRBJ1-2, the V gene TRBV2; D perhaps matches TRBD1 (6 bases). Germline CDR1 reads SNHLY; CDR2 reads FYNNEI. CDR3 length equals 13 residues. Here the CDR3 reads CVSKEGGTEGYTF. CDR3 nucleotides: TGTGTCAGCAAGGAGGGGGGTACGGAGGGCTACACCTTC.

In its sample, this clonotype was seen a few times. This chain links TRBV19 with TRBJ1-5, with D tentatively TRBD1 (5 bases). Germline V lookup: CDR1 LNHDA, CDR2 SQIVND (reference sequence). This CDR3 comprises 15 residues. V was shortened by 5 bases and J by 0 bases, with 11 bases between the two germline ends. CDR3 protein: CASSETAYSNQPQHF. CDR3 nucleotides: TGTGCCAGTAGTGAGACAGCATATAGCAATCAGCCCCAGCATTTT.

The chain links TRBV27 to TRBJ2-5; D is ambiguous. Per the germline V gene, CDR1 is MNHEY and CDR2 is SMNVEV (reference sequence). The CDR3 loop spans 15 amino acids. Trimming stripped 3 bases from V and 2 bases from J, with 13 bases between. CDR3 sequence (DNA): TGTGCCAGCAGTTTTAGGTGGGGTAGACAAGAGACCCAGTACTTC. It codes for CASSFRWGRQETQYF.

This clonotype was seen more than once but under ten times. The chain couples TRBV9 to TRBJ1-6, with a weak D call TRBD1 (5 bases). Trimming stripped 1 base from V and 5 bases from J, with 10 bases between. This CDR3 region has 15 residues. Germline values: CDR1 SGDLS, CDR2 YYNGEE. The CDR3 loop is CASSVSGANNSPLHF. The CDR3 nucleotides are TGTGCCAGCAGCGTAAGCGGGGCAAATAATTCACCCCTCCACTTT. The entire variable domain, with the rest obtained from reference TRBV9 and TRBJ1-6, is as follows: DSGVTQTPKHLITATGQRVTLRCSPRSGDLSVYWYQQSLDQGLQFLIQYYNGEERAKGNILERFSAQQFPDLHSELNLSSLELGDSALYFCASSVSGANNSPLHFGNGTRLTVT.

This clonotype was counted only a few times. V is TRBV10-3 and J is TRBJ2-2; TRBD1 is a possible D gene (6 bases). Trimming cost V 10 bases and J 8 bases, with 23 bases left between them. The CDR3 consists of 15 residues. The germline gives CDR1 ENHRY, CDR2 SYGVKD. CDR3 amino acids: CATLSFTGLNGELFF. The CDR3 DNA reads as TGTGCCACCCTCTCCTTTACAGGGTTAAATGGGGAGCTGTTTTTT.

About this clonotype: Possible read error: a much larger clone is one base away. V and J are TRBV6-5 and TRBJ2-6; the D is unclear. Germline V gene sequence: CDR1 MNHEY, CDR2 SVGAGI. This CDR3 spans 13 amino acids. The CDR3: CAISYAVYNVLTF. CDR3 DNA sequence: TGTGCCATCAGTTACGCGGTCTACAACGTCCTGACTTTC.

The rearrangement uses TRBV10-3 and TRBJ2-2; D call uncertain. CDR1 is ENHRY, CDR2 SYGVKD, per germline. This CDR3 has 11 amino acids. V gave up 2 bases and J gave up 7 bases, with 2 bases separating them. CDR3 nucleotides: TGTGCCATCAGTGAGGGCGGGGAGCTGTTTTTT. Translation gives CAISEGGELFF.

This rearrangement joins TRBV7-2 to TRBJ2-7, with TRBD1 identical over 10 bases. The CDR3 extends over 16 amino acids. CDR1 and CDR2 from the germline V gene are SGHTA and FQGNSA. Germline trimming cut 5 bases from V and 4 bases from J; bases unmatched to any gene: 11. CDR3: CASSHGRTGGAYEQYF. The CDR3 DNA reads TGTGCCAGCAGCCACGGAAGGACAGGGGGGGCTTACGAGCAGTACTTC.

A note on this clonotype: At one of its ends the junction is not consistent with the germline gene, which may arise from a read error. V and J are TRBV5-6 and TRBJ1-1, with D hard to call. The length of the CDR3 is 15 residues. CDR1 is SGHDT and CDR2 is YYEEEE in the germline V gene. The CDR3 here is CASSFFSAQNTEAFF. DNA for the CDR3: TGTGCCAGCAGCTTTTTTTCCGCTCAGAACACTGAAGCCTTCTTT.

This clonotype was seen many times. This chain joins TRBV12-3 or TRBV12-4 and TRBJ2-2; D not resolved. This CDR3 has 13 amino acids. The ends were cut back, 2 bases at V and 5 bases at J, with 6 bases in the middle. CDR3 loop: CASSLRETGELFF. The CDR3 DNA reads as TGTGCCAGCAGTTTACGTGAGACCGGGGAGCTGTTTTTT.

DNA of the CDR3: TGTGCCAGCTTATACGGGACAGGGTTGGCTGAAGCTTTCTTT. Its translation: CASLYGTGLAEAFF. V and J are TRBV6-2 or TRBV6-3 and TRBJ1-1; 9 positions match TRBD1. The germline CDR1 and CDR2 sequences are MNHEY and SVGEGT. The junction had 10 bases not matched to a gene; V was cut back by 8 bases and J by 6 bases. This CDR3 has 14 amino acids.

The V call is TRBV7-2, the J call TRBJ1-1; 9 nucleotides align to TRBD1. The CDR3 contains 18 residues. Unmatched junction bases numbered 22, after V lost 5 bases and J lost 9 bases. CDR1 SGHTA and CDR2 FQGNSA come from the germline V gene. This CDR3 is CASSLYSQTDRGTRKAFF. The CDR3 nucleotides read TGTGCCAGCAGCCTATACTCTCAGACGGACAGGGGCACCAGAAAAGCTTTCTTT.

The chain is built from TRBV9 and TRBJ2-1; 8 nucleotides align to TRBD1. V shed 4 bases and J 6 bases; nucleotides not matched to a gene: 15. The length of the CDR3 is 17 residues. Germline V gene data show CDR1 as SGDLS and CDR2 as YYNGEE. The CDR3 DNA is TGTGCCAGCAGCCAAGGGGGCAGGGGGCGCGAGGTCAATGAGCAGTTCTTC. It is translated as CASSQGGRGREVNEQFF.

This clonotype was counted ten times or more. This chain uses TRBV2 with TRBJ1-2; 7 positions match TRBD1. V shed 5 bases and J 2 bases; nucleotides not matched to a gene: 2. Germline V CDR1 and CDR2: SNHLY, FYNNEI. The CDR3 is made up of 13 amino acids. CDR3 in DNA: TGTGCCAGCAGTTCGACAGGGAACTATGGCTACACCTTC. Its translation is CASSSTGNYGYTF.

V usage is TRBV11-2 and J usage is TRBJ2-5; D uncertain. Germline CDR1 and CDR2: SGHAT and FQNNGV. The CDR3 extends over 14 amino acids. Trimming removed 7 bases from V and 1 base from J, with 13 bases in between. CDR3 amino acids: CASTMKGLQETQYF. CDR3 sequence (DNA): TGTGCCAGCACCATGAAAGGGCTCCAAGAGACCCAGTACTTC. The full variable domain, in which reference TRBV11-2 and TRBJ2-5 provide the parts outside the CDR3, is EAGVAQSPRYKIIEKRQSVAFWCNPISGHATLYWYQQILGQGPKLLIQFQNNGVVDDSQLPKDRFSAERLKGVDSTLKIQPAKLEDSAVYLCASTMKGLQETQYFGPGTRLLVL.

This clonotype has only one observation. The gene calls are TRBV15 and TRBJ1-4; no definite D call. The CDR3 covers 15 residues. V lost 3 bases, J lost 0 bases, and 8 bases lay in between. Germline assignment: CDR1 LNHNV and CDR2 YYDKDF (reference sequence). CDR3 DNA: TGTGCCACCAGCAGGATGGGGACAACTAATGAAAAACTGTTTTTT. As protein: CATSRMGTTNEKLFF.

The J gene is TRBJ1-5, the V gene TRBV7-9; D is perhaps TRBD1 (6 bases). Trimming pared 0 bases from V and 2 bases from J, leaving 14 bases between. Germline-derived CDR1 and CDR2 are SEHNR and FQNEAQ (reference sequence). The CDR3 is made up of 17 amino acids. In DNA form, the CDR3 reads TGTGCCAGCAGCTTAGCGCTAACGGGGGCTGGCAATCAGCCCCAGCATTTT. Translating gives CASSLALTGAGNQPQHF.

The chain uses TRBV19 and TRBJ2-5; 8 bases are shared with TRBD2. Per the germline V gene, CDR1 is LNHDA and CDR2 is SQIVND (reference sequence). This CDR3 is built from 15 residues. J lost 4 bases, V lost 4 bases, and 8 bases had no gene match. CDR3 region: CASSRGLASRETQYF. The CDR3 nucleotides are TGTGCCAGTAGTAGAGGACTAGCCTCTAGAGAGACCCAGTACTTC.

The CDR3 region is CASSLRSTSGRYGYTF. CDR3 DNA: TGTGCCAGCAGCTTAAGATCCACTTCCGGGCGCTATGGCTACACCTTC. This chain joins TRBV7-9 and TRBJ1-2, with D unclear. The germline V gene encodes CDR1 SEHNR and CDR2 FQNEAQ (reference sequence). This CDR3 is built from 16 residues. Deletions cut 2 bases from V and 4 bases from J, with 17 bases between.

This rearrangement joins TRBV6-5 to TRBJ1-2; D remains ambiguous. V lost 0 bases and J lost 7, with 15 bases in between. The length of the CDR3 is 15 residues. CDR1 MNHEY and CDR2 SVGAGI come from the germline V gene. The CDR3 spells CASSYSIYEKFGYTF. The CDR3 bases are TGTGCCAGCAGTTACTCTATTTACGAAAAGTTTGGCTACACCTTC.

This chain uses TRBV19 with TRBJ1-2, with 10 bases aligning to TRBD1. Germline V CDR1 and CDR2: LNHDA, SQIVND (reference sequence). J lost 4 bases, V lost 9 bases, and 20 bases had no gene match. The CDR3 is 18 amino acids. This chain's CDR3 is CASSQLQTGGRPSYGYTF. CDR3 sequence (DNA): TGTGCCAGCAGTCAACTACAGACAGGGGGCAGACCAAGCTATGGCTACACCTTC.

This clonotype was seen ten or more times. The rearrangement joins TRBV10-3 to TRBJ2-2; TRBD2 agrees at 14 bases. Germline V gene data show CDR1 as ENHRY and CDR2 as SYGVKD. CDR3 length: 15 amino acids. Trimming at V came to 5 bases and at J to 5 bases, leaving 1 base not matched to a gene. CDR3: CAISRTSGGTGELFF. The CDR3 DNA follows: TGTGCCATCAGTAGGACTAGCGGGGGGACCGGGGAGCTGTTTTTT.

The CDR3: CASSQGQHPNYGYTF. CDR3 sequence (DNA): TGTGCCAGCAGTCAAGGACAGCACCCGAACTATGGCTACACCTTC. This rearrangement joins TRBV6-5 to TRBJ1-2; D might be TRBD1 (6 bases). V was trimmed by 5 bases and J by 2 bases, leaving 15 bases between them. The CDR3 runs to 15 residues. CDR1 and CDR2 (germline): MNHEY, SVGAGI.

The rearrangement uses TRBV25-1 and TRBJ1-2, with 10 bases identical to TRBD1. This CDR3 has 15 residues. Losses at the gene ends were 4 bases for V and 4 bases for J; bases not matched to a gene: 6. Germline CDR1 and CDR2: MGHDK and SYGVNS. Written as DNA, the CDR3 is TGTGCCAGCAGTGCCCGCGGACAGGGGGGCTATGGCTACACCTTC. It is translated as CASSARGQGGYGYTF.

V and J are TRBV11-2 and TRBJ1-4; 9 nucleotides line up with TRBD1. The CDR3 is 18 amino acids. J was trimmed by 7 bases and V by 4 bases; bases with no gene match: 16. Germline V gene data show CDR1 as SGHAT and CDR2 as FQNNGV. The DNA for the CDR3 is TGTGCCAGCAGCTCAATCCGGGACAGGGAGCGCAGTGGTGAAAAACTGTTTTTT. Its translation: CASSSIRDRERSGEKLFF.

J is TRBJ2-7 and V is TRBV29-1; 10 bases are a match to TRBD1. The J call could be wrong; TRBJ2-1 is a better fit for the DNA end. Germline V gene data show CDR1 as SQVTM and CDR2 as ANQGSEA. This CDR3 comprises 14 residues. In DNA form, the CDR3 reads TGCAGCGTTGTCAGGGACAGGGGAACCAATGAGCAGTTCTTC. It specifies CSVVRDRGTNEQFF.